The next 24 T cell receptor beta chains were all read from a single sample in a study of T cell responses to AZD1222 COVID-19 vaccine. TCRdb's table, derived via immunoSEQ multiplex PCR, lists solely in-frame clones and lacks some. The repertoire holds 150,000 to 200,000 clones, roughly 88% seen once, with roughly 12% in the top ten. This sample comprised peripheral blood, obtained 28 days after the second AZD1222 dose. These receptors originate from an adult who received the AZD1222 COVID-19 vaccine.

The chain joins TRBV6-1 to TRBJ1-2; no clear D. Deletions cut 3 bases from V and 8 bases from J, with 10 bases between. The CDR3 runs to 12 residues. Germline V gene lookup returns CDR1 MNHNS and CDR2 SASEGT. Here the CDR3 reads CASSDLGGGYTF. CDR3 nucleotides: TGTGCCAGCAGTGATCTTGGCGGGGGCTACACCTTC.

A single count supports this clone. CDR3 loop: CASSQDPGLASYEQYF. CDR3 coding DNA: TGTGCCAGCAGCCAAGACCCGGGACTAGCCTCCTACGAGCAGTACTTC. This sequence joins TRBV3-1 (or the pseudogene TRBV3-2) and TRBJ2-7, with TRBD2 identical over 9 bases. Germline CDR1 LGHDT, CDR2 YNNKEL (reference sequence). The CDR3 totals 16 residues. J lost 0 bases, V lost 0 bases, and 3 bases had no gene match.

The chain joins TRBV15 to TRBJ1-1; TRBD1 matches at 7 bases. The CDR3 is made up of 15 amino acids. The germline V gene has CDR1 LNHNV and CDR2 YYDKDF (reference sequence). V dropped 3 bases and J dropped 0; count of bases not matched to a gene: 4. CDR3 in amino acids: CATSSPGQMNTEAFF. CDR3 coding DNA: TGTGCCACCAGCAGTCCGGGACAGATGAACACTGAAGCTTTCTTT.

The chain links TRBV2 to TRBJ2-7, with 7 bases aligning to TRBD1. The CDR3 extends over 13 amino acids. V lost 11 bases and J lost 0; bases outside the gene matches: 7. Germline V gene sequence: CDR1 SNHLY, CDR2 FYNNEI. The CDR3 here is CAAQTGTSYEQYF. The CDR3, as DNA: TGTGCCGCCCAGACAGGGACCTCCTACGAGCAGTACTTC.

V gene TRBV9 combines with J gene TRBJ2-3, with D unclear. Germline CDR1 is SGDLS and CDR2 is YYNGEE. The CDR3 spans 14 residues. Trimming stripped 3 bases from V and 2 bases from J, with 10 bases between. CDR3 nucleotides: TGTGCCAGCAGCGCTGACTTTATCACAGATACGCAGTATTTT. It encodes CASSADFITDTQYF.

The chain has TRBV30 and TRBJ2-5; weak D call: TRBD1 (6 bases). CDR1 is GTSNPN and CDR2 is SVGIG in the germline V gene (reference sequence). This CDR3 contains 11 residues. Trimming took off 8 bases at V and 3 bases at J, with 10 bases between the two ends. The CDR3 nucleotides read TGTGCCAGTAGACAGGAAGAGACCCAGTACTTC. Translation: CASRQEETQYF.

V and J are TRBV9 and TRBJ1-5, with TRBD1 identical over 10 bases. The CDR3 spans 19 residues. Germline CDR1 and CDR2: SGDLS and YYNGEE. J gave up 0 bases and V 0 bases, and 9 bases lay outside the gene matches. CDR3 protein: CASSVVRQGARRSNQPQHF. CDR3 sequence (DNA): TGTGCCAGCAGCGTAGTCCGACAGGGGGCGCGTCGTAGCAATCAGCCCCAGCATTTT.

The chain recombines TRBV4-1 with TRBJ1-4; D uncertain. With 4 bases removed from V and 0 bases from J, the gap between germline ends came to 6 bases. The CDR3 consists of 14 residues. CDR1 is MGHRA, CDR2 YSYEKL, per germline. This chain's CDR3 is CASSLVATNEKLFF. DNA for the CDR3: TGCGCCAGCAGCCTAGTTGCAACTAATGAAAAACTGTTTTTT.

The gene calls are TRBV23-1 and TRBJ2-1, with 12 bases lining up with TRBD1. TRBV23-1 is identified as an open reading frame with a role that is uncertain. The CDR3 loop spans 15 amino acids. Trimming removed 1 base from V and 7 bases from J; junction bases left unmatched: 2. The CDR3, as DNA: TGCGCCAGCAGTCAATGGGGACAGGGGGCAAATGAGCAGTTCTTC. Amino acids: CASSQWGQGANEQFF.

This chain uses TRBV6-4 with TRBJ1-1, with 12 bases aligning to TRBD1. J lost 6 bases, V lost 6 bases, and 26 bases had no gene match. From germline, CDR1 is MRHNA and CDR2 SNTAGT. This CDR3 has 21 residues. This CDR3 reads CASRDHRASSGTGGRGAEAFF. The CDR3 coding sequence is TGTGCCAGCAGAGACCATAGGGCCTCTTCCGGGACAGGGGGCAGGGGGGCTGAAGCTTTCTTT.

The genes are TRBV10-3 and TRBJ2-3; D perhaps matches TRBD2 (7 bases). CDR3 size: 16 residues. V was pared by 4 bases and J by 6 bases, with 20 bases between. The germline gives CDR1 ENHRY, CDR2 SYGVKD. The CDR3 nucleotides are TGTGCCATCAGTGCGGCCTTGGCGGGGGCCACGGATACGCAGTATTTT. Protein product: CAISAALAGATDTQYF.

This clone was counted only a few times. CDR3 nucleotides: TGCGCCAGCAGCCAAGAAGGCGGTCTTCTGGTGACCCAGTACTTC. Amino acid sequence: CASSQEGGLLVTQYF. This chain uses TRBV4-1 with TRBJ2-5; D gene unclear. The CDR3 has 15 residues. V was trimmed by 0 bases and J by 7 bases, leaving 15 bases between them. Germline loops: CDR1 MGHRA, CDR2 YSYEKL.

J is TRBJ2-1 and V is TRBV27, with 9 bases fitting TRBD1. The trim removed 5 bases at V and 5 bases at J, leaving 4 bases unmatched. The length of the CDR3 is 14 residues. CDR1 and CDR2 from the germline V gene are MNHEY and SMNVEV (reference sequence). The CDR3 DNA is TGTGCCAGCAGTGGACAGGGGCCTAACAATGAGCAGTTCTTC. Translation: CASSGQGPNNEQFF.

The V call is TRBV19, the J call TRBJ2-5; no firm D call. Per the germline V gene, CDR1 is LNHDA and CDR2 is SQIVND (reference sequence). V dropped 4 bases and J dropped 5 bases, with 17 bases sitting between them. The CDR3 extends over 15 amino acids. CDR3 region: CASSNPLLVGETQYF. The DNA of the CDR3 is TGTGCCAGTAGTAACCCCCTCCTAGTCGGGGAGACCCAGTACTTC. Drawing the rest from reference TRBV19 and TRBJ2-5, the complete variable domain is DGGITQSPKYLFRKEGQNVTLSCEQNLNHDAMYWYRQDPGQGLRLIYYSQIVNDFQKGDIAEGYSVSREKKESFPLTVTSAQKNPTAFYLCASSNPLLVGETQYFGPGTRLLVL.

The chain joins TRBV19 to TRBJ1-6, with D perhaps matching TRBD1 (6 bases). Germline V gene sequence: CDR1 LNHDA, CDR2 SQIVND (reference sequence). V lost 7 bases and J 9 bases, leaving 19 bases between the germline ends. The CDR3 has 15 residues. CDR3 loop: CASNGGGTRFSPLHF. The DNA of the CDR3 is TGTGCCAGTAACGGGGGGGGCACAAGATTTTCACCCCTCCACTTT. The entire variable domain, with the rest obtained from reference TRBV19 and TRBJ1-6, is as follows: DGGITQSPKYLFRKEGQNVTLSCEQNLNHDAMYWYRQDPGQGLRLIYYSQIVNDFQKGDIAEGYSVSREKKESFPLTVTSAQKNPTAFYLCASNGGGTRFSPLHFGNGTRLTVT.

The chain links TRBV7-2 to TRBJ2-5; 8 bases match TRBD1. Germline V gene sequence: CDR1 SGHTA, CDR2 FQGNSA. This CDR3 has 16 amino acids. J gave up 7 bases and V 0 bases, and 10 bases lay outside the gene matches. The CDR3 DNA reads TGTGCCAGCAGCTTAGCGCAGGTGACAGGGGATGGGACCCAGTACTTC. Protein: CASSLAQVTGDGTQYF.

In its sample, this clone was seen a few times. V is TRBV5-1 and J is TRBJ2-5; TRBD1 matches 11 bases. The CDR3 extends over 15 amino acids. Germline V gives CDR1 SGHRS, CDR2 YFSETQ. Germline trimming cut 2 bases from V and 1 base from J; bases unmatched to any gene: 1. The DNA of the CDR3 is TGCGCCAGCAGCTTCGGACAGGGGGCCCAAGAGACCCAGTACTTC. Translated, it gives CASSFGQGAQETQYF. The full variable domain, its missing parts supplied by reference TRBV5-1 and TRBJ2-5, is KAGVTQTPRYLIKTRGQQVTLSCSPISGHRSVSWYQQTPGQGLQFLFEYFSETQRNKGNFPGRFSGRQFSNSRSEMNVSTLELGDSALYLCASSFGQGAQETQYFGPGTRLLVL.

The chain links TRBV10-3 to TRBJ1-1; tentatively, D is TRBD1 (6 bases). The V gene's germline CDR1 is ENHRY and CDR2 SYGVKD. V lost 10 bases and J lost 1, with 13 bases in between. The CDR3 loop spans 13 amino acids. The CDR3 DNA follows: TGTGCCAGATCCTCGGACAGGAACACTGAAGCTTTCTTT. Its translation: CARSSDRNTEAFF.

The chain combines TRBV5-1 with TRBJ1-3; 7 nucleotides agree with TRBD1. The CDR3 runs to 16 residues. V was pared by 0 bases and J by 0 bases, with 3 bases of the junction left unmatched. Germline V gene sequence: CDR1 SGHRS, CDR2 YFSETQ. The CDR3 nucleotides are TGCGCCAGCAGCTTGGCAGGGACAGACTCTGGAAACACCATATATTTT. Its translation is CASSLAGTDSGNTIYF.

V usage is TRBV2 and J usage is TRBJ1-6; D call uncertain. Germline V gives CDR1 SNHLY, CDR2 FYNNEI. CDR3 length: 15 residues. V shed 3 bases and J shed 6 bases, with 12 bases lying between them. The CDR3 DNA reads TGTGCCAGCAGTGACTTTGGGTTAAGTAATTCACCCCTCCACTTT. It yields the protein CASSDFGLSNSPLHF.

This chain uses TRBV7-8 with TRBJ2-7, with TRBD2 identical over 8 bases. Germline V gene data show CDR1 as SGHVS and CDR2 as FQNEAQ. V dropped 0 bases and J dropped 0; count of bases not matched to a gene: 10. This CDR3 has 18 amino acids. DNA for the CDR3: TGTGCCAGCAGCTTAGCCCTGCTTACTAGCGGCGACTCCTACGAGCAGTACTTC. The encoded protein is CASSLALLTSGDSYEQYF. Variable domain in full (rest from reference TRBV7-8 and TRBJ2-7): GAGVSQSPRYKVAKRGQDVALRCDPISGHVSLFWYQQALGQGPEFLTYFQNEAQLDKSGLPSDRFFAERPEGSVSTLKIQRTQQEDSAVYLCASSLALLTSGDSYEQYFGPGTRLTVT.

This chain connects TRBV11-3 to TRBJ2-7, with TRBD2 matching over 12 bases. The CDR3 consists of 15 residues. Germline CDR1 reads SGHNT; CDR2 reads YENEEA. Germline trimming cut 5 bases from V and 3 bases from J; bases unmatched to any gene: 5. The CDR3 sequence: CASSPGLAGFYEQYF. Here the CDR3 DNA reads TGTGCCAGCAGCCCTGGACTAGCGGGGTTCTACGAGCAGTACTTC. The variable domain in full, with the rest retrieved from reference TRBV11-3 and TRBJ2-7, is EAGVVQSPRYKIIEKKQPVAFWCNPISGHNTLYWYLQNLGQGPELLIRYENEEAVDDSQLPKDRFSAERLKGVDSTLKIQPAELGDSAVYLCASSPGLAGFYEQYFGPGTRLTVT.

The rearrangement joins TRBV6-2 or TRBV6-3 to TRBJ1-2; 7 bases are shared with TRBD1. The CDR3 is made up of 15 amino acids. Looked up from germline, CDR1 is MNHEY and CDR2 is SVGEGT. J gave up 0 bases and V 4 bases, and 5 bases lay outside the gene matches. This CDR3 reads CASSFRGIANYGYTF. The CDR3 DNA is TGTGCCAGCAGTTTCAGGGGGATAGCTAACTATGGCTACACCTTC.

For the CDR3, the DNA is TGTGCCAGCAGCTCGGGACAGGGGGCGCAAGGGGCCAACGTCCTGACTTTC. As protein: CASSSGQGAQGANVLTF. This chain uses TRBV5-4 with TRBJ2-6, with 12 bases lining up with TRBD1. J gave up 4 bases and V 3 bases, and 5 bases lay outside the gene matches. The CDR3 contains 17 residues. The V gene's germline CDR1 is SGHNT and CDR2 YYREEE (reference sequence).